A single sample is the source of the 17 T cell receptor beta chains below, sequenced in a study of beta chain features in type 1 diabetes. Every isolated RNA sample was fully reverse transcribed, so sequencing captured expressed TCRB transcripts. The data were produced by immunoSEQ multiplex PCR, yet TCRdb's version contains in-frame clones alone and is incomplete. The table has hundreds of thousands of clones, 13% to 15% seen once. The specimen sequenced was central memory CD4+ T cells from blood. The receptors were gathered from a man aged 25-40 years in good health.

This clone has just a few counts. In DNA, the CDR3 is TGTGCCAGCAGCTTGATCAGGGGGCGACTAACCGGGGAGCTGTTTTTT. It specifies CASSLIRGRLTGELFF. This chain joins TRBV5-4 and TRBJ2-2; 8 nucleotides match TRBD1. Germline V gives CDR1 SGHNT, CDR2 YYREEE (reference sequence). J lost 5 bases, V lost 1 base, and 7 bases had no gene match. The CDR3 consists of 16 residues. The complete variable domain, with remaining parts taken from reference TRBV5-4 and TRBJ2-2, reads ETGVTQSPTHLIKTRGQQVTLRCSSQSGHNTVSWYQQALGQGPQFIFQYYREEENGRGNFPPRFSGLQFPNYSSELNVNALELDDSALYLCASSLIRGRLTGELFFGEGSRLTVL.

This clone has a handful of counts. Other nucleotide sequences from this sample produce the same CDR3. The chain has TRBV5-6 and TRBJ1-3; D uncertain. Germline assignment: CDR1 SGHDT and CDR2 YYEEEE. The V gene lost 0 bases and the J gene lost 0 bases, with 4 bases spanning the gap. This CDR3 contains 14 residues. CDR3: CASSLVRSGNTIYF. The CDR3 DNA reads TGTGCCAGCAGCTTGGTACGCTCTGGAAACACCATATATTTT.

The rearrangement uses TRBV4-3 and TRBJ2-5, with TRBD2 matching 11 bases. Germline V gives CDR1 LGHNA, CDR2 YSLEER. The CDR3 spans 16 residues. Trimming removed 2 bases from V and 5 bases from J; junction bases left unmatched: 7. CDR3 DNA sequence: TGCGCCAGCAGCCAAACCCCAAGGACTAGCGGGGAGACCCAGTACTTC. This translates into CASSQTPRTSGETQYF.

The gene calls are TRBV19 and TRBJ1-6; D not resolved. V was trimmed by 6 bases and J by 11 bases, leaving 11 bases between them. The germline gives CDR1 LNHDA, CDR2 SQIVND (reference sequence). The CDR3 length is 12 residues. The CDR3 region is CASSFTGAPLHF. The DNA of the CDR3 is TGTGCCAGTAGCTTCACGGGCGCACCCCTCCACTTT.

The gene calls are TRBV29-1 and TRBJ2-2; TRBD1 matches 10 bases. The CDR3 length is 15 residues. Trimming at V came to 3 bases and at J to 6 bases, leaving 7 bases not matched to a gene. CDR1 SQVTM and CDR2 ANQGSEA come from the germline V gene. CDR3 residues: CSVESRQGAAGELFF. CDR3 sequence (DNA): TGCAGCGTTGAGTCCCGACAGGGGGCAGCCGGGGAGCTGTTTTTT.

The chain has TRBV19 and TRBJ2-1; TRBD2 matches 9 bases. Germline lookup yields CDR1 LNHDA and CDR2 SQIVND (reference sequence). The CDR3 extends over 19 amino acids. Losses at the gene ends were 6 bases for V and 0 bases for J; bases not matched to a gene: 15. CDR3 loop: CASSLHGASGTPSYNEQFF. In nucleotides, the CDR3 is TGTGCCAGTAGCCTCCACGGGGCTAGCGGGACCCCCTCCTACAATGAGCAGTTCTTC.

The J gene is TRBJ2-5, the V gene TRBV9; TRBD2 might be the D (5 bases). The tail of the sequence fits TRBJ2-7 better, so the J call may be wrong. Germline V gene lookup returns CDR1 SGDLS and CDR2 YYNGEE. CDR3 length equals 13 residues. CDR3 in amino acids: CASSEGSQYEQYF. The CDR3 bases are TGTGCCAGCAGCGAAGGGAGCCAATACGAGCAGTACTTC.

On this clone itself: An end of the junction does not agree with germline; a read error may underlie this. This chain uses TRBV5-5 with TRBJ1-2; TRBD1 might be the D (5 bases). The CDR3 consists of 13 residues. The V gene's germline CDR1 is SGHKS and CDR2 YYEKEE (reference sequence). CDR3 DNA sequence: TGCGCCAGCAGCCGGGACGGTCCCTATGGCTACACCTTC. The encoded protein is CASSRDGPYGYTF.

This clone has only a few counts. The rearrangement links TRBV28 to TRBJ1-2; no definite D call. Germline CDR1 is MDHEN and CDR2 is SYDVKM. This CDR3 is built from 15 residues. The V end was cut by 2 bases, the J end by 7 bases, with 17 bases between. The CDR3 protein is CASSLPLGGRSGYTF. Here the CDR3 DNA reads TGTGCCAGCAGTTTACCCTTGGGAGGGCGGAGTGGCTACACCTTC.

The CDR3, as DNA: TGTGCCAGTAGTGCAAACCGTGGGGCAGGGTCAAACGAGCAGTACGTC. It is translated as CASSANRGAGSNEQYV. This rearrangement joins TRBV19 to TRBJ2-7; TRBD1 is a possible D gene (5 bases). V was cut by 5 bases and J by 5 bases, with 22 bases left in between. The length of the CDR3 is 16 residues. CDR1 is LNHDA and CDR2 is SQIVND in the germline V gene (reference sequence).

The V call is TRBV11-3, the J call TRBJ2-2; D call uncertain. Looked up from germline, CDR1 is SGHNT and CDR2 is YENEEA. The CDR3 has 16 amino acids. With 5 bases removed from V and 0 bases from J, the gap between germline ends came to 13 bases. The CDR3 nucleotides are TGTGCCAGCAGCCCCTCCCCTGGGGCGAACACCGGGGAGCTGTTTTTT. Translated: CASSPSPGANTGELFF.

CDR3 coding DNA: TGCGCCAGCACAAGACCAGGACTAGCGGGAGGACTCGAGCAGTACGTC. This codes for CASTRPGLAGGLEQYV. The rearrangement uses TRBV10-2 and TRBJ2-7; 14 bases map to TRBD2. This CDR3 spans 16 amino acids. After removal of 7 bases from V and 6 bases from J, the junction contained 11 bases not matched to a gene. Germline CDR1 is WSHSY and CDR2 is SAAADI.

This sequence joins TRBV5-6 and TRBJ2-1; no reliable D call. The CDR3 extends over 15 amino acids. The germline gives CDR1 SGHDT, CDR2 YYEEEE. Trimming took off 0 bases at V and 0 bases at J, with 7 bases between the two ends. The CDR3 nucleotides are TGTGCCAGCAGCTTGGACCCCAGCTCCTACAATGAGCAGTTCTTC. Translation gives CASSLDPSSYNEQFF.

The sample holds a few counts of this clone. V gene TRBV7-9 combines with J gene TRBJ2-5, with D possibly being TRBD2 (6 bases). V lost 1 base to trimming and J lost 5 bases, with 11 bases between them. CDR3 length: 14 amino acids. Germline V gene lookup returns CDR1 SEHNR and CDR2 FQNEAQ (reference sequence). Here the CDR3 reads CASSLGTTAETQYF. CDR3 sequence (DNA): TGTGCCAGCAGCTTAGGGACTACGGCGGAGACCCAGTACTTC.

The V and J genes are TRBV11-3 and TRBJ2-7; TRBD2 matches 8 bases. V was pared by 4 bases and J by 3 bases, with 8 bases of the junction left unmatched. The germline CDR1 and CDR2 sequences are SGHNT and YENEEA. The CDR3 is made up of 15 amino acids. CDR3 sequence (DNA): TGTGCCAGCAGCTCCCTCACGGGAGGGTTCTACGAGCAGTACGTC. It codes for CASSSLTGGFYEQYV.

V usage is TRBV4-1 and J usage is TRBJ2-5; TRBD1 or TRBD2 may be the D gene (5 bases each). The CDR3 runs to 17 residues. V was trimmed by 5 bases and J by 5 bases, leaving 24 bases between them. CDR1 is MGHRA, CDR2 YSYEKL, per germline. The CDR3 reads CASSEFAGTRGIETQYF. As DNA, the CDR3 is TGCGCCAGCAGCGAATTTGCCGGGACCCGGGGAATCGAGACCCAGTACTTC.

The J gene is TRBJ1-2, the V gene TRBV19, with a possible D match to TRBD1 (6 bases). The CDR3 is made up of 14 amino acids. V lost 3 bases and J 6 bases, leaving 14 bases between the germline ends. The germline CDR1 and CDR2 sequences are LNHDA and SQIVND (reference sequence). The chain's CDR3 is CASSINQGMDGYTF. The CDR3, as DNA: TGTGCCAGTAGTATCAACCAGGGGATGGATGGCTACACCTTC.